This is a list of T cell receptor beta chains from one sample in a study of T cells in localized non-small cell lung cancer. Sequencing was performed with immunoSEQ multiplex PCR; in TCRdb, only in-frame clones are kept and a portion is missing. The repertoire holds 50,000 to 75,000 clones, with approximately 93% as singletons. The sequencing here drew on peripheral blood, taken before any cancer treatment. These receptor sequences come from a man aged 35 to 70 with stage I lung adenocarcinoma. The CDR3 runs from the conserved cysteine through the conserved F or W.

J,V,CDR3
TRBJ2-2,TRBV7-8,CATPSGSPGELFF
TRBJ2-5,TRBV19,CASSPSTATETQYF
TRBJ2-1,TRBV5-1,CASAEASEGLEQFF
TRBJ1-2,TRBV9,CASSEGRGTNGYTF
TRBJ1-1,TRBV7-9,CASSYPTGGISEAFF
TRBJ2-5,TRBV19,CASSIAGSQRETQYF
TRBJ1-1,TRBV19,CASSIVLQGNTEAFF
TRBJ2-3,TRBV6-1,CASSEGQGPDTQYF
TRBJ1-2,TRBV10-3,CAISVSDEPNYGYTF
TRBJ2-7,TRBV4-1,CASSQLAGVTLSYEQYF
TRBJ1-5,TRBV11-2,CASSLAAINQPQHF
TRBJ2-7,TRBV7-9,CASSLVGALDEQYF
TRBJ1-2,TRBV30,CAWTHRDRNGGYTF
TRBJ2-5,TRBV5-4,CASSLAEGREGSETQYF
TRBJ2-7,TRBV5-1,CASSPGGSQPYEQYF
TRBJ1-1,TRBV28,CASSPPGLGPEAFF
TRBJ2-7,TRBV19,CASSGHYEQYF
TRBJ2-3,TRBV28,CATWGQDTDTQYF
TRBJ1-2,TRBV27,CASGGNNYGYTF
TRBJ2-7,TRBV10-2,CASIAAPGQGAQISYEQYF
TRBJ1-1,TRBV28,CASTPRGGSNTEAFF
TRBJ1-5,TRBV10-3,CAISVDGGAQHF